Listed here is a single T cell receptor beta chain. Its antigen is not yet known. No clone much larger than this one lies a single base away; base qualities are absent. Taken from the germline V gene, the CDR1 and CDR2 loops are SGDLS and YYNGEE. CDR3 length: 14 amino acids, cysteine to phenylalanine. Just CDR3 DNA is preserved here, 42 bases in frame from base 1. V is trimmed back by 4 bases and J by 3 bases, and the junction contains 4 bases that no gene match accounts for. This record belongs to a study of regulatory T cells in long-lasting Graves disease (dated by TCRdb to the early 2020s). About the full investigation: Persistent Graves' disease meant more than 5 years of antithyroid drug treatment with TSH receptor autoantibodies that stayed positive. Peripheral blood TCR sequencing and RNA sequencing compared persistent Graves' disease patients with newly diagnosed Graves' disease patients. The study took place in China and was registered as a clinical trial. TCR sequencing covered approximately 13 persistent and roughly 20 newly diagnosed Graves' disease patients, 33 samples in total. In the clinical cohort, patients with persistent Graves' disease had used antithyroid drugs for an average of around 9.9 years. Study-wide conclusions, independent of this receptor: Persistent patients shared more public clonotypes among themselves (around 2,500) than newly diagnosed patients did (about 900). The authors noted that the small sample size was a limitation that may lower accuracy. The study examined only peripheral blood because the primary lesion, thyroid tissue, could not be accessed. Sequencing and analysis were limited to the TCR beta chain. Persistent disease showed preferential use of TRBV28, TRBJ1-2 and TRBJ2-5, whereas newly diagnosed disease favored TRBV20-1 and TRBJ2-1. Compared with newly diagnosed patients, persistent Graves' disease patients had lower TCR Shannon entropy and fewer highly expanded clones, which suggests clonal expansion.

The library was produced with multiplex PCR. Sequencing was carried out with an Illumina HiSeq 4000. TCR beta libraries were built with iRepertoire HTBI primers and Arm-PCR amplification of CDR3 regions. Before sequencing, the PCR products went through gel purification. On the study's bioinformatics: Gene usage analysis of CDR3 amino acid clonotypes used the roughly 60 TRBV and about 15 TRBJ segments found across samples. COPE and FqMerger were used to merge filtered high-quality paired reads into contigs. BLAST was used to align contigs to the IMGT TRBV, TRBD and TRBJ reference genes, and CDR3 was defined following IMGT. Any clonotype with a frequency above 0.1% was counted as a highly expanded clone. Shannon entropy was used to measure repertoire diversity, and the Gini coefficient was used to measure V-J evenness. A clonotype was considered public if more than one individual shared it. Using fastp trimming at Q25 and MiXCR clonotype assembly, TCRdb reanalyzed the public sequencing data and kept in-frame beta chains. All rows with the same CDR3 protein become a single entry with the most common DNA and genes. None of the V and J calls come from the authors' own analysis; TCRdb made them. The sample contains approximately 440,000 distinct CDR3 sequences, about 20% of them found a single time. Around 26% of the sample is held by the ten biggest clonotypes.

The time point label, as the study defines it: persistent/refractory GD, antithyroid drugs over 5 years with positive TRAb. For both TCR sequencing and RNA sequencing, RNA was extracted from PBMCs using TRIzol. The diagnosis of Graves' disease followed American Thyroid Association guidelines. Recruitment of patients was carried out at an endocrinology department in Xi'an, China. Each patient gave roughly 10 milliliters of peripheral blood, collected in an EDTA anticoagulant tube. Ficoll Paque Plus density gradient separation was used to isolate PBMCs, and no further T cell sorting was done. RNA quality was checked with an Agilent 2100 Bioanalyzer and agarose gel, and concentration with a NanoDrop 2000.

Source: peripheral blood mononuclear cells (PBMCs), taken when the disease was refractory, from a patient treated with antithyroid drugs. The clonotype originates from a female donor with Graves disease. In this chain, TRBV9 is recombined with TRBJ2-7, with 10 junctional bases fitting TRBD1. CDR3 protein: CASSQGTGVYEQYF. The DNA sequence is as follows: TGTGCCAGCAGCCAAGGGACAGGGGTCTACGAGCAGTACTTC.